This entry features one TCR beta chain sequence. Its matching antigen is unknown. This sample stems from a study of Ad26.COV2.S vaccination and SARS-CoV-2 variants. The CDR3 totals 14 residues. V was cut by 5 bases and J by 2 bases, with 13 bases left in between. Germline CDR1 and CDR2: SEHNR and FQNEAQ (reference sequence). Treatment noted: roughly 20 received Ad26.COV2.S at low or high dose, single or two shots; about 5 received placebo; per-sample allocation not given. Each sample was drawn 63 days after the first injection (of vaccine or placebo). Study-wide points: For non-spike TCRs, breadth in vaccine recipients resembled that in placebo recipients.

Clones were read by immunoSEQ multiplex PCR, and TCRdb kept only the in-frame ones, dropping some. This sample carries about 680,000 clones, more than 70% of them seen once, and the ten largest clones take around 1.5%. The origin of this receptor is a person aged 18-65 years who received the Ad26.COV2.S COVID-19 vaccine or a placebo. The rearrangement joins TRBV7-9 to TRBJ2-7; D may be TRBD1 or TRBD2 (5 bases each). Sequencing used peripheral blood, obtained in a trial of Ad26.COV2.S vaccine versus placebo. The CDR3 DNA sequence: TGTGCCAGCAGCGCGTCCGGGACCCCCTACGAGCAGTACTTC. This translates into CASSASGTPYEQYF.